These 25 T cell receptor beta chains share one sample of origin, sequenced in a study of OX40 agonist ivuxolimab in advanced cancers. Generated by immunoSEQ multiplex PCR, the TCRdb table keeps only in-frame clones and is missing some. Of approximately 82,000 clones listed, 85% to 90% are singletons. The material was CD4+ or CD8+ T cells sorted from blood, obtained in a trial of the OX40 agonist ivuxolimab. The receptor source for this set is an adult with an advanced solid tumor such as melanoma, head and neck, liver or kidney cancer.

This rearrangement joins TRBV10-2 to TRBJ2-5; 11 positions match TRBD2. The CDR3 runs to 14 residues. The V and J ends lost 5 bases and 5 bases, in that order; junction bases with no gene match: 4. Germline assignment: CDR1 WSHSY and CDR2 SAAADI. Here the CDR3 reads CASSSLAGGETQYF. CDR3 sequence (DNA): TGCGCCAGCAGTTCCTTAGCGGGGGGGGAGACCCAGTACTTC.

This CDR3 is CASSPGLEETQYF. In nucleotides, the CDR3 is TGTGCCAGCTCACCAGGGTTGGAAGAGACCCAGTACTTC. V gene TRBV18 combines with J gene TRBJ2-5; D ambiguous. This CDR3 is built from 13 residues. Germline loops: CDR1 KGHSH, CDR2 LQKENI. Deletions cut 2 bases from V and 3 bases from J, with 7 bases between.

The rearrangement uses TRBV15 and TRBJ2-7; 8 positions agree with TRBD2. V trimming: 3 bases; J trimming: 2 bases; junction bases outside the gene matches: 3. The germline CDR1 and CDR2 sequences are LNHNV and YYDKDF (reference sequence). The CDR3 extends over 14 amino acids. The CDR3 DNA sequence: TGTGCCACCAGCAGGGATAGCGGGACCTACGAGCAGTACTTC. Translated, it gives CATSRDSGTYEQYF.

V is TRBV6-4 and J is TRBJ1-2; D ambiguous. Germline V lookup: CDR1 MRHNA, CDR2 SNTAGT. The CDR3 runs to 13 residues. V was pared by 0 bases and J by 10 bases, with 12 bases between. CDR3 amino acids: CASSDSAGDVYTF. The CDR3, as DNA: TGTGCCAGCAGTGACTCAGCAGGAGATGTCTACACCTTC.

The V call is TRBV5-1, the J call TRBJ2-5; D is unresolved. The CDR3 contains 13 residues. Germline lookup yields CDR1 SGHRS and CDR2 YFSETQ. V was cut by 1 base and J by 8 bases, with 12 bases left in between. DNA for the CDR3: TGCGCCAGCAGCTTGAAGACTCCGGAAACCCAGTACTTC. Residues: CASSLKTPETQYF.

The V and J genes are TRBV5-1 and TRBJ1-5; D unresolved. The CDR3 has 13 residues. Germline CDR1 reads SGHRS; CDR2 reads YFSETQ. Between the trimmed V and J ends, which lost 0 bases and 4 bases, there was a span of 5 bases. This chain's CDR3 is CASSLDTNQPQHF. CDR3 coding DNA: TGCGCCAGCAGCTTGGATACAAATCAGCCCCAGCATTTT.

Written as DNA, the CDR3 is TGTGCCAGCAGCGCATTTAGCGGGAGGTACAATGAGCAGTTCTTC. Its protein is CASSAFSGRYNEQFF. The chain recombines TRBV7-8 with TRBJ2-1; 10 nucleotides match TRBD2. The CDR3 has 15 amino acids. The V segment lost 5 bases and the J segment 4 bases; nucleotides outside the gene matches: 5. Germline CDR1 and CDR2: SGHVS and FQNEAQ.

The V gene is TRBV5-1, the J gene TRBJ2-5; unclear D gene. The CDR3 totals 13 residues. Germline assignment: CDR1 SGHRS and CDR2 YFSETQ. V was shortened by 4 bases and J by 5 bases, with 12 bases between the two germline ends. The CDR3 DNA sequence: TGCGCCAGCAGCCTTAGCACGTCGGAGACCCAGTACTTC. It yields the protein CASSLSTSETQYF.

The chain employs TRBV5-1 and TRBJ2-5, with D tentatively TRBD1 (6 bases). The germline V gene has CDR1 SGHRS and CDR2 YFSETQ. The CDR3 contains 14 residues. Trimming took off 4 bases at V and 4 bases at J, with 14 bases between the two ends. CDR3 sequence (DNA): TGCGCCAGCAGCACAGGGACGGCGGTAGAGACCCAGTACTTC. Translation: CASSTGTAVETQYF.

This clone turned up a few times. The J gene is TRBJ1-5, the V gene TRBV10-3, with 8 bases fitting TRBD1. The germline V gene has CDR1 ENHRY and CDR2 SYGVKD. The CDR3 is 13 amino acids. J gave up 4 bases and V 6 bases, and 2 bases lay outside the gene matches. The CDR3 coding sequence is TGTGCCATCAGGGGACAGGCTAATCAGCCCCAGCATTTT. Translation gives CAIRGQANQPQHF.

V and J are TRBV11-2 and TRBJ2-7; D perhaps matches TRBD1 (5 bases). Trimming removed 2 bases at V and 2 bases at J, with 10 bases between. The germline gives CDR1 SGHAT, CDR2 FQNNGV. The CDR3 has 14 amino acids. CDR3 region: CASSLSQGPYEQYF. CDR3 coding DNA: TGTGCCAGCAGCTTATCTCAGGGCCCCTACGAGCAGTACTTC.

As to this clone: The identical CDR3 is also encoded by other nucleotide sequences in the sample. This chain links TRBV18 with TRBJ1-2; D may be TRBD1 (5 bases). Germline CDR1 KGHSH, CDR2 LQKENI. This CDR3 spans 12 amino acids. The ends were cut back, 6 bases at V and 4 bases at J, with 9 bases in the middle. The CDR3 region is CASSPGGYGYTF. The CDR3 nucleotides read TGTGCCAGCTCCCCCGGGGGCTATGGCTACACCTTC.

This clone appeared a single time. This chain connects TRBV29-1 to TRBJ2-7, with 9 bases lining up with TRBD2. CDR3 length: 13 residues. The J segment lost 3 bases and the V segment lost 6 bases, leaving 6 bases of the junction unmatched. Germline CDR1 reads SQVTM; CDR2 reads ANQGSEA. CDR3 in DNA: TGCAGCGTCCGTGTAGCGGGAGTCTACGAGCAGTACTTC. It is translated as CSVRVAGVYEQYF.

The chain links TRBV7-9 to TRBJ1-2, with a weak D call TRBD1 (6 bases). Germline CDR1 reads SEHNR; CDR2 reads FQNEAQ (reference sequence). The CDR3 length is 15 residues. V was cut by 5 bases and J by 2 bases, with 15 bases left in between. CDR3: CASSPRAGGNYGYTF. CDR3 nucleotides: TGTGCCAGCAGCCCCCGGGCCGGGGGCAACTATGGCTACACCTTC.

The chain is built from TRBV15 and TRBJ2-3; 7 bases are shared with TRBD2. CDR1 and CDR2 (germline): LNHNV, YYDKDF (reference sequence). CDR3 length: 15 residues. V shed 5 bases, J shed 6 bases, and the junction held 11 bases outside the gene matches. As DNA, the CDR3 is TGTGCCACCAGCGAGAGGGGAGGGGCGATGGATACGCAGTATTTT. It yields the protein CATSERGGAMDTQYF.

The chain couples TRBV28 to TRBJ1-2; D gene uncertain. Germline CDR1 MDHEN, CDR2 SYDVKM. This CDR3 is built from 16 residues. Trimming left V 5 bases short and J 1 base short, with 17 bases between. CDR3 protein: CASSALWWADNYGYTF. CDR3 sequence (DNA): TGTGCCAGCAGTGCCCTCTGGTGGGCGGATAACTATGGCTACACCTTC.

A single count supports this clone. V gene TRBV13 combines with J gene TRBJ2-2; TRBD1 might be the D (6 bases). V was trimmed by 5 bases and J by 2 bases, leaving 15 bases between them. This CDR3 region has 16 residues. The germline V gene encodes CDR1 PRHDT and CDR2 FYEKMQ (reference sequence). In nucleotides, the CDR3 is TGTGCCAGCAGCCTCACCGGGACACTCAACACCGGGGAGCTGTTTTTT. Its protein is CASSLTGTLNTGELFF.

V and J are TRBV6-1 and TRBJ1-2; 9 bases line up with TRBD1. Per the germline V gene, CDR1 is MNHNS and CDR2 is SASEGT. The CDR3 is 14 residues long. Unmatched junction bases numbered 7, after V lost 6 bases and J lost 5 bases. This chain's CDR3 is CASRVPGQGYGYTF. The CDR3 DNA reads TGTGCCAGCAGGGTACCGGGACAGGGTTATGGCTACACCTTC.

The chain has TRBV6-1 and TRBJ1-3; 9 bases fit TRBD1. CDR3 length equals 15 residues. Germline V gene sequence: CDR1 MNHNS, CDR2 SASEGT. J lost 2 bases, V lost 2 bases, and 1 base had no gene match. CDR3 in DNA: TGTGCCAGCAGTGAAAGGGACAGGGCTGGAAACACCATATATTTT. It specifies CASSERDRAGNTIYF.

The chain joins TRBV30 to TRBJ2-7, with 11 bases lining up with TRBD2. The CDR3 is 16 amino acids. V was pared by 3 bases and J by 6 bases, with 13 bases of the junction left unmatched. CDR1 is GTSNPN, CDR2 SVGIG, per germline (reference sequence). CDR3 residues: CAWSRGLAAATSEQYF. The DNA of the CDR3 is TGTGCCTGGAGCAGGGGACTAGCGGCCGCTACGAGCGAGCAGTACTTC. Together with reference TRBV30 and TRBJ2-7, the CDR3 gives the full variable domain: SQTIHQWPATLVQPVGSPLSLECTVEGTSNPNLYWYRQAAGRGLQLLFYSVGIGQISSEVPQNLSASRPQDRQFILSSKKLLLSDSGFYLCAWSRGLAAATSEQYFGPGTRLTVT.

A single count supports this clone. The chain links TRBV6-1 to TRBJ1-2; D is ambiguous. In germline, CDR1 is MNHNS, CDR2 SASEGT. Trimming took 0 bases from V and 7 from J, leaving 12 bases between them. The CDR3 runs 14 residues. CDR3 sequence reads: CASSEAGAQFGYTF. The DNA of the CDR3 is TGTGCCAGCAGTGAAGCGGGTGCTCAATTTGGCTACACCTTC.

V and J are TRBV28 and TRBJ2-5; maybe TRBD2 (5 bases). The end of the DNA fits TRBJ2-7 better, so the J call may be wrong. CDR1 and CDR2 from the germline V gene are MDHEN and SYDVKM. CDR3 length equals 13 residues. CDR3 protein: CASSSGASYEQYF. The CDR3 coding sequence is TGTGCCAGCAGTAGCGGTGCGTCCTACGAGCAGTACTTC.

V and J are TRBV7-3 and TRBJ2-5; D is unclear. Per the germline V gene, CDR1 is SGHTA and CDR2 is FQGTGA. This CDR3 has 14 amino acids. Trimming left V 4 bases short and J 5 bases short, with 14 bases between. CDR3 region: CASSSGRIGETQYF. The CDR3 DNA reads TGTGCCAGCAGCTCTGGGCGTATTGGGGAGACCCAGTACTTC.

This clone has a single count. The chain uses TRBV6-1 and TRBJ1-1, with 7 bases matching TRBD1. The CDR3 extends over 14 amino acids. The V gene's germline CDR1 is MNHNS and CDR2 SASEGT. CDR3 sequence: CAIRGGRVDTEAFF. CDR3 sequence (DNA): TGTGCTATCAGGGGGGGGCGCGTGGACACTGAAGCTTTCTTT.

CDR3 protein: CASSMGLPSSSGANVLTF. For the CDR3, the DNA is TGTGCCAGTAGTATGGGACTCCCGTCCAGCTCTGGGGCCAACGTCCTGACTTTC. J is TRBJ2-6 and V is TRBV19; D might be TRBD2 (6 bases). Germline assignment: CDR1 LNHDA and CDR2 SQIVND (reference sequence). CDR3 size: 18 residues. V was shortened by 3 bases and J by 0 bases, with 15 bases between the two germline ends.